A single sample is the source of the 16 T cell receptor beta chains below, sequenced in a study of T cell changes during pregnancy in multiple sclerosis. The repertoire was sequenced with immunoSEQ multiplex PCR; TCRdb's copy has only in-frame clones and lacks some. The sample carries about 40,000 clones, roughly 87% recorded once. The sequences come from CD4+ T cells from peripheral blood mononuclear cells, collected in the first trimester of pregnancy. The receptors derive from a female donor with multiple sclerosis, enrolled in a pregnancy study.

This chain connects TRBV7-9 to TRBJ1-2; a possible D gene is TRBD1 (5 bases). Germline CDR1 and CDR2: SEHNR and FQNEAQ (reference sequence). This CDR3 is built from 13 residues. The V gene lost 3 bases and the J gene lost 11 bases, with 16 bases spanning the gap. The CDR3 DNA reads as TGTGCCAGCAGCTTTCTAGATCGACAGAAATACACCTTC. The encoded protein is CASSFLDRQKYTF. Using reference TRBV7-9 and TRBJ1-2 for the parts outside the CDR3, the full variable domain is DTGVSQNPRHKITKRGQNVTFRCDPISEHNRLYWYRQTLGQGPEFLTYFQNEAQLEKSRLLSDRFSAERPKGSFSTLEIQRTEQGDSAMYLCASSFLDRQKYTFGSGTRLTVV.

The chain employs TRBV21-1 and TRBJ1-2; TRBD1 reflects the table's D call only, with no check against the DNA. TRBV21-1 is shown as a pseudogene. The CDR3 contains 18 residues. CDR3 sequence reads: CASSKGGSLTGFNYGYTF. The CDR3 bases are TGTGCCAGCAGCAAAGGGGGCTCCTTGACAGGGTTTAACTATGGCTACACCTTC.

This clone was counted a single time. V is TRBV19 and J is TRBJ2-7; TRBD2 matches at 9 bases. The V segment lost 6 bases and the J segment 6 bases; nucleotides outside the gene matches: 6. CDR1 is LNHDA, CDR2 SQIVND, per germline (reference sequence). The length of the CDR3 is 13 residues. The CDR3 DNA sequence: TGTGCCAGTAGAGGGATAGCGGGAGCCGAGCAGTACTTC. Its protein is CASRGIAGAEQYF. The full variable domain, in which reference TRBV19 and TRBJ2-7 provide the parts outside the CDR3, is DGGITQSPKYLFRKEGQNVTLSCEQNLNHDAMYWYRQDPGQGLRLIYYSQIVNDFQKGDIAEGYSVSREKKESFPLTVTSAQKNPTAFYLCASRGIAGAEQYFGPGTRLTVT.

CDR3 nucleotide sequence: TGTGCCAGCAGCCTCATAACAGGGGGCGAGGGCTATGGCTACACCTTC. Amino acids: CASSLITGGEGYGYTF. The V gene is TRBV5-6, the J gene TRBJ1-2, with 9 bases aligning to TRBD1. CDR3 length: 16 residues. V dropped 4 bases and J dropped 4; count of bases not matched to a gene: 11. Looked up from germline, CDR1 is SGHDT and CDR2 is YYEEEE.

The gene calls are TRBV6-5 and TRBJ1-2, with 9 bases lining up with TRBD1. This CDR3 comprises 13 residues. V lost 7 bases to trimming and J lost 7 bases; unmatched junction nucleotides: 7. CDR1 is MNHEY, CDR2 SVGAGI, per germline. The CDR3 DNA follows: TGTGCCAGCACCCCACAGGGGGCGCGTGGCTACACCTTC. Amino acid sequence: CASTPQGARGYTF.

This sequence joins TRBV6-5 and TRBJ1-1; the D is unclear. Germline V lookup: CDR1 MNHEY, CDR2 SVGAGI. V was clipped by 1 base and J by 7 bases, with 4 bases between them. CDR3 length: 11 amino acids. The CDR3: CASSYLDEAFF. CDR3 coding DNA: TGTGCCAGCAGTTACTTAGATGAAGCTTTCTTT.

With respect to this clone: Other DNA sequences of this sample code for an identical CDR3. V is TRBV7-2 and J is TRBJ2-2; a possible D gene is TRBD1 (5 bases). The CDR3 is made up of 16 amino acids. CDR1 and CDR2 (germline): SGHTA, FQGNSA. Trimming left V 1 base short and J 1 base short, with 10 bases between. CDR3 in amino acids: CASSLGGQGNTGELFF. CDR3 DNA sequence: TGTGCCAGCAGCTTAGGGGGTCAGGGGAACACCGGGGAGCTGTTTTTT.

The chain recombines TRBV12-5 with TRBJ2-1; TRBD2 agrees at 7 bases. V lost 9 bases to trimming and J lost 1 base; unmatched junction nucleotides: 6. Germline lookup yields CDR1 LGHNT and CDR2 FRNRAP. The CDR3 loop spans 14 amino acids. The CDR3 sequence: CASSHGRSYNEQFF. CDR3 nucleotides: TGTGCTAGCTCACACGGGAGGTCCTACAATGAGCAGTTCTTC.

The chain is built from TRBV5-8 and TRBJ1-1, with a possible D match to TRBD1 (5 bases). Per germline, CDR1 SGHTS and CDR2 YDEGEE. V was shortened by 3 bases and J by 0 bases, with 9 bases between the two germline ends. The CDR3 contains 14 residues. This chain's CDR3 is CASSWGVLNTEAFF. DNA for the CDR3: TGTGCCAGCAGCTGGGGGGTGTTGAACACTGAAGCTTTCTTT. The entire variable domain, with the rest obtained from reference TRBV5-8 and TRBJ1-1, is as follows: EAGVTQSPTHLIKTRGQQATLRCSPISGHTSVYWYQQALGLGLQFLLWYDEGEERNRGNFPPRFSGRQFPNYSSELNVNALELEDSALYLCASSWGVLNTEAFFGQGTRLTVV.

The chain recombines TRBV5-1 with TRBJ2-5; 15 nucleotides agree with TRBD2. In germline, CDR1 is SGHRS, CDR2 YFSETQ. This CDR3 spans 18 amino acids. V lost 2 bases to trimming and J lost 2 bases; unmatched junction nucleotides: 7. In DNA form, the CDR3 reads TGCGCCAGCAGCTTCCTTGGACTAGCGGGGGGGTATCAAGAGACCCAGTACTTC. Translation gives CASSFLGLAGGYQETQYF.

The chain combines TRBV6-4 with TRBJ2-3; TRBD2 is a possible D gene (6 bases). Germline CDR1 MRHNA, CDR2 SNTAGT. Trimming pared 11 bases from V and 3 bases from J, leaving 18 bases between. The CDR3 spans 14 residues. CDR3 in DNA: TGTGCCTCAGCGGTGGGACTTTCTACAGATACGCAGTATTTT. It specifies CASAVGLSTDTQYF.

V usage is TRBV29-1 and J usage is TRBJ2-3; 7 bases fit TRBD1. Germline loops: CDR1 SQVTM, CDR2 ANQGSEA. This CDR3 spans 14 amino acids. With V trimmed by 5 bases and J by 2 bases, 7 bases remained unmatched. CDR3 DNA: TGCAGCGTTTCCAGAGGGGGCTTCACAGATACGCAGTATTTT. The encoded protein is CSVSRGGFTDTQYF.

The genes are TRBV9 and TRBJ2-3; 8 bases line up with TRBD1. In germline, CDR1 is SGDLS, CDR2 YYNGEE. Trimming took 4 bases from V and 7 from J; bases not matched to a gene: 8. This CDR3 spans 14 amino acids. The CDR3 is CASSLTGARNTQYF. The CDR3 DNA reads TGTGCCAGCAGCTTGACAGGGGCAAGGAATACGCAGTATTTT.

This clone was counted a single time. The chain joins TRBV4-1 to TRBJ2-7; TRBD1 matches 7 bases. There are 15 residues in the CDR3. Germline loops: CDR1 MGHRA, CDR2 YSYEKL. The V and J ends lost 0 bases and 0 bases, in that order; junction bases with no gene match: 2. CDR3 sequence: CASSQERQGSYEQYF. The CDR3 nucleotides read TGCGCCAGCAGCCAAGAGAGACAGGGCTCCTACGAGCAGTACTTC.

The chain joins TRBV7-7 to TRBJ2-1; a possible D gene is TRBD2 (5 bases). The CDR3 spans 13 residues. The V end lost 5 bases, the J end lost 5 bases, and 10 bases lay between the germline ends. Germline V gene lookup returns CDR1 SSHAT and CDR2 FNYEAQ (reference sequence). The CDR3 DNA follows: TGTGCCAGCAGCCTTGGACTGGACAATGAGCAGTTCTTC. Protein: CASSLGLDNEQFF. The variable domain in full, with the rest retrieved from reference TRBV7-7 and TRBJ2-1, is GAGVSQSPRYKVTKRGQDVTLRCDPISSHATLYWYQQALGQGPEFLTYFNYEAQPDKSGLPSDRFSAERPEGSISTLTIQRTEQRDSAMYRCASSLGLDNEQFFGPGTRLTVL.

A single count supports this clone. The chain recombines TRBV19 with TRBJ1-1, with TRBD1 as a possible D gene (6 bases). Germline loops: CDR1 LNHDA, CDR2 SQIVND (reference sequence). This CDR3 is built from 13 residues. Trimming removed 6 bases from V and 1 base from J, with 9 bases in between. CDR3 in amino acids: CASSEQGNTEAFF. The CDR3 region has the DNA TGTGCCAGTAGCGAACAGGGGAACACTGAAGCTTTCTTT. The entire variable domain, with the rest obtained from reference TRBV19 and TRBJ1-1, is as follows: DGGITQSPKYLFRKEGQNVTLSCEQNLNHDAMYWYRQDPGQGLRLIYYSQIVNDFQKGDIAEGYSVSREKKESFPLTVTSAQKNPTAFYLCASSEQGNTEAFFGQGTRLTVV.